This T cell receptor beta chain was profiled in a study of T cell responses to AZD1222 COVID-19 vaccine. The study, taken as a whole, reports: Among vaccine-associated CD4 TCRs, coverage spanned spike, with dominance at 160-218 and 743-854. Close to half of all spike-specific TCRs reportedly target regions of the variants that are unmutated. After the peak T cell response, and only then, were repertoires sampled.

Libraries were prepared by immunoSEQ multiplex PCR; TCRdb keeps only in-frame clonotypes and omits some of them. The sample lists 150,000 to 200,000 clones; more than 80% were seen once. This clone was seen a handful of times. The antigen is not known. Germline V gene lookup returns CDR1 KGHSH and CDR2 LQKENI. The CDR3 runs 16 residues. V lost 1 base, J lost 1 base, and 11 bases lay in between. This receptor was obtained from an adult who received the MenACWY meningococcal vaccine as a control. J is TRBJ1-3 and V is TRBV18; tentative D call: TRBD1 (5 bases). This sample comprised peripheral blood, obtained 28 days after the second dose of the MenACWY control vaccine. CDR3 in amino acids: CASSPRQFVSGNTIYF. In DNA form, the CDR3 reads TGTGCCAGCTCACCACGACAGTTTGTGTCTGGAAACACCATATATTTT.